The 10 T cell receptor beta chains listed next were all sequenced from one sample in a study of blood T cell repertoires in COVID-19. Sequencing was performed with immunoSEQ multiplex PCR; in TCRdb, only in-frame clones are kept and a portion is missing. The sample carries 200,000 to 250,000 clones, about three quarters recorded once. Sequences were obtained from peripheral blood. Source of these receptors: a woman in her 70s with acute or convalescent COVID-19.

The chain uses TRBV9 and TRBJ1-1; 7 bases map to TRBD1. The germline CDR1 and CDR2 sequences are SGDLS and YYNGEE. The trim removed 4 bases at V and 0 bases at J, leaving 9 bases unmatched. The CDR3 contains 16 residues. DNA for the CDR3: TGTGCCAGCAGCATTGGGACAGCTAACATGAACACTGAAGCTTTCTTT. This codes for CASSIGTANMNTEAFF.

The chain joins TRBV18 to TRBJ2-1, with 9 bases that match TRBD2. The CDR3 has 16 residues. With V trimmed by 2 bases and J by 4 bases, 6 bases remained unmatched. Germline assignment: CDR1 KGHSH and CDR2 LQKENI. CDR3 DNA sequence: TGTGCCAGCTCACCAGGGACTAGCCTTTCTTACAATGAGCAGTTCTTC. Its translation: CASSPGTSLSYNEQFF.

V and J are TRBV2 and TRBJ1-2; 8 bases match TRBD1. Per germline, CDR1 SNHLY and CDR2 FYNNEI. The CDR3 is 15 amino acids. V dropped 5 bases and J dropped 8; count of bases not matched to a gene: 13. The CDR3 protein is CASSRAGRGLGGYTF. The CDR3 region has the DNA TGTGCCAGCAGTCGCGCTGGCAGGGGGCTAGGCGGCTACACCTTC.

This chain connects TRBV9 to TRBJ2-7, with D perhaps matching TRBD2 (6 bases). Germline CDR1 SGDLS, CDR2 YYNGEE. V was cut by 4 bases and J by 2 bases, with 10 bases left in between. This CDR3 is 13 amino acids long. CDR3 sequence: CASSLAGTYEQYF. The CDR3 DNA follows: TGTGCCAGCAGCCTCGCGGGAACCTACGAGCAGTACTTC.

The CDR3 nucleotides read TGTGCCAGCAGCGTAGCGGTTCTAGCTCGAACAGATACGCAGTATTTT. This sequence encodes CASSVAVLARTDTQYF. This chain uses TRBV9 with TRBJ2-3; D is possibly TRBD2 (5 bases). Germline V gene data show CDR1 as SGDLS and CDR2 as YYNGEE. The germline V and J ends were trimmed by 0 bases and 3 bases, with 14 bases remaining between them. CDR3 length: 16 residues. The full variable domain, with the rest looked up from reference TRBV9 and TRBJ2-3, is DSGVTQTPKHLITATGQRVTLRCSPRSGDLSVYWYQQSLDQGLQFLIQYYNGEERAKGNILERFSAQQFPDLHSELNLSSLELGDSALYFCASSVAVLARTDTQYFGPGTRLTVL.

This clone occurred a few times. This chain joins TRBV19 and TRBJ1-5; TRBD1 aligns across 10 bases. J gave up 4 bases and V 3 bases, and 9 bases lay outside the gene matches. Germline values: CDR1 LNHDA, CDR2 SQIVND (reference sequence). This CDR3 is 17 amino acids long. The DNA of the CDR3 is TGTGCCAGTAGTATTTACCGCGGACAGGGGGAAAATCAGCCCCAGCATTTT. Amino acids: CASSIYRGQGENQPQHF.

V and J are TRBV7-3 and TRBJ2-3, with D hard to call. The CDR3 consists of 14 residues. CDR1 and CDR2 from the germline V gene are SGHTA and FQGTGA. Trimming removed 2 bases at V and 5 bases at J, with 11 bases between. The chain's CDR3 is CASSLFVGQDTQYF. For the CDR3, the DNA is TGTGCCAGCAGCTTATTTGTGGGCCAAGATACGCAGTATTTT.

The chain has TRBV2 and TRBJ1-5; D is possibly TRBD1 (5 bases). This CDR3 has 15 amino acids. CDR1 is SNHLY, CDR2 FYNNEI, per germline. V lost 3 bases to trimming and J lost 6 bases, with 15 bases between them. CDR3 region: CASSDRGIVGQPQHF. CDR3 in DNA: TGTGCCAGCAGTGATCGGGGGATTGTCGGTCAGCCCCAGCATTTT.

This rearrangement joins TRBV7-2 to TRBJ2-1; D not resolved. This CDR3 has 14 residues. The germline V and J ends were trimmed by 1 base and 3 bases, with 7 bases remaining between them. Germline CDR1 is SGHTA and CDR2 is FQGNSA. The CDR3 sequence: CASSLDWSYNEQFF. In DNA, the CDR3 is TGTGCCAGCAGCTTAGATTGGAGCTACAATGAGCAGTTCTTC.

The gene calls are TRBV29-1 and TRBJ1-1; D is undetermined. This CDR3 has 11 residues. Germline CDR1 is SQVTM and CDR2 is ANQGSEA. V lost 4 bases and J lost 1, with 4 bases in between. The CDR3 protein is CSVAQNTEAFF. In DNA, the CDR3 is TGCAGCGTTGCACAGAACACTGAAGCTTTCTTT.